The entry below describes one T cell receptor beta chain. No antigen is known for it. Researchers prepared the TCRbeta library using unique molecular identifiers, the study reports. TCRdb recomputed calls from the PCR reads with MiXCR, one row per CDR3 protein. Here the sample spans approximately 190,000 distinct CDR3 sequences, approximately 8.4% being singletons. The CDR3 runs 14 residues. Germline assignment: CDR1 KGHSH and CDR2 LQKENI. The V and J ends lost 8 bases and 2 bases respectively, with 15 bases between them. This record comes from a study of T-cell reconstitution after alpha-beta-depleted transplantation in children. Whole-study results and caveats: T cells produced anew were the main source of T-cell counts and diversity one year after transplant. Surviving recipient T cells and thymic progenitors underlay high day-60 TCRbeta diversity in some patients. Approximately two months post-transplant, alpha-beta T cells reportedly originated from several hundred expanded graft clones.

Sequencing used PBMCs, mostly from graft donor cells, obtained 360 days after TCRalphabeta/CD19-depleted stem cell transplant. The V call is TRBV18, the J call TRBJ1-1; D gene unclear. The sequence was collected from a male patient aged 2 to 10 who had a stem cell transplant for acute myeloid leukemia, so the T cells may come from the graft donor. CDR3 nucleotides: TGTGCCAGCCTATCGGGCAGAATTAACACTGAAGCTTTCTTT. Residues: CASLSGRINTEAFF.